This TCR beta chain was sequenced in a study of blood T cell repertoires in COVID-19 (dated by TCRdb to the early 2020s). A note on the overall study: Collaborator samples came from the United States, Italy and Spain and covered acute and convalescent phases of COVID-19. The prospective study material was composed of cDNA or gDNA derived from T cells, B-cell-depleted T cells, or PBMCs. The dataset comprised deeply sampled blood TCRbeta repertoires from subjects exposed to, actively infected with, or recovered from COVID-19. The repertoires were released in a freely available public database meant as a resource for research on the immune response to SARS-CoV-2. Samples were obtained from the ongoing ImmuneRACE study (first 160 participants) and from some 1,200 subjects provided by 6 global collaborators. The sample metadata nearly always contained a de-identified subject ID, COVID-19 status, age in years and sex. Where available, HLA class I and class II types were obtained from metadata supplied by the sample provider rather than from assay-based typing.

Of note for this clone: Its antigen remains undetermined. Base qualities were left out, and no much larger clone turns up one base away.

Broad study findings and their caveats: The quantity of clinical and demographic metadata differed by source and by participant and was supplied without curation.

TCRbeta CDR3 regions were amplified from genomic DNA by means of the immunoSEQ Assay, a bias-controlled multiplex PCR. The paper's data handling went like this. The number of nucleated cells in each sample was estimated from the amplification of reference gene primers within the assay. To quantify the absolute abundance of each unique TCRbeta CDR3 rearrangement, sequence reads were collapsed and filtered. For each sample, productive Simpson clonality was calculated as the square root of Simpson's diversity index across productive rearrangements. In its TCRdb copy, this immuneACCESS table keeps in-frame sequences only and misses some clones. Where compared with another copy, unresolved V genes explain less than half of these, and the others have no known cause. The DNA was the basis for D and trimming; V, J and clone size are from that table. The sample has approximately 100,000 clones on record, approximately 80% of them singletons. Approximately 22% of the sample is taken by the ten largest.

Whole blood was collected in K2EDTA tubes by collaborating institutions according to the institutions' own protocols. For TCRbeta analysis, collaborators shipped samples as frozen whole blood, isolated PBMCs, or DNA extracted from either of those sample types. The sequence derives from a man between 65 and 85 years old with active or convalescent COVID-19. The sample comprised peripheral blood.

Read as DNA, the sequence is TGTGCCAGCAGCTCAATAGACAGTCCTCTCCACAGTTATGGCTACACCTTC. Its translation is CASSSIDSPLHSYGYTF. The rearrangement joined TRBV7-9 to TRBJ1-2, and perhaps TRBD1 as D gene, on 5 matching bases. The CDR3 runs 17 residues from the cysteine to the phenylalanine. The DNA shown is the 51-base CDR3, in frame from base 1. Sequences SEHNR (CDR1) and FQNEAQ (CDR2) are obtained from the germline V gene (reference sequence). At the junction V is shortened by 4 bases and J by 5 bases, with 23 bases in between.